This T cell receptor (beta chain) was captured by sequencing in a study of cytomegalovirus exposure and HLA in healthy donors. With regard to this clone: Antigen: not known.

Germline loops: CDR1 GTSNPN, CDR2 SVGIG (reference sequence). Trimming removed 2 bases at V and 10 bases at J, with 18 bases between. The CDR3 loop spans 15 amino acids. Study findings and constraints: Later findings reportedly placed an Asian-associated ancestry cluster below the roughly 660-donor mean for N-insertions.

This PCR relied on a set of 60 Vbeta primers and 13 Jbeta primers. Method: immunoSEQ multiplex PCR; TCRdb's copy keeps in-frame clones and lacks some. The table includes 80,000 to 100,000 clones, approximately 81% detected once. Specimen: PBMCs. This receptor was taken from a male donor in good health and CMV-seropositive. This rearrangement joins TRBV30 to TRBJ1-6; D is unclear. Here the CDR3 reads CAWSMGPSLGSPLHF. The CDR3 DNA reads as TGTGCCTGGAGTATGGGCCCGTCCCTTGGGTCACCCCTCCACTTT.